This T cell receptor (beta chain) was recovered during a study of OX40 agonist ivuxolimab in advanced cancers. Regarding the study in general: The costimulatory receptor OX40 (CD134) was targeted by ivuxolimab, a fully human IgG2 agonistic monoclonal antibody. Intravenous ivuxolimab was administered to patients every 2 weeks at six dose levels: 0.01, 0.1, 0.3, 1.5, 3 and 10 mg/kg. Among the roughly 50 dose-escalation patients, approximately 20 had hepatocellular carcinoma, 15 or so melanoma, 9 renal cell carcinoma and 9 head and neck cancer. The dose-escalation cohort was roughly 80% male with a mean age of approximately 60 years, ranging from 23 to 79. Patients were allowed to have had prior anti-PD-1, anti-PD-L1 or anti-CTLA-4 therapy, and around 40% of the dose-escalation patients had previously received checkpoint inhibitors. Partial responses occurred in three dose-escalation patients: two with cutaneous melanoma and one with hepatocellular carcinoma. Peripheral TCRbeta sequencing was intended to test whether TCR sequence diversity was altered and clonal T-cell expansion was caused by ivuxolimab. The monotherapy dose-escalation portion (N ≈ 50 patients) of the phase I ivuxolimab trial is reported in the paper. Beyond this particular receptor, the publication reports: After ivuxolimab, CD8+ T cells had more expanded clones than CD4+ T cells on average. The antigen specificity of the clonally expanded peripheral T cells was not determined. At doses of 0.1 to 3.0 mg/kg, clonal expansion of both CD4+ and CD8+ T cells in blood was seen between baseline and week 6. Low levels of normalized T-cell clonal expansion were also shown by some nonresponding patients. In partial responders in the 0.1-3.0 mg/kg groups, normalized peripheral clonal expansion was found to be among the lowest, especially among CD8+ T cells.

The CDR1 and CDR2 encoded by the germline V gene are MDHEN and SYDVKM. From cysteine to phenylalanine, the CDR3 is 14 amino acids long. Only the CDR3 portion is preserved as DNA: 42 bases, with reading frame beginning at the first base. The junction shows trimming of 2 bases on V and 8 bases on J, plus 13 bases between the germline ends. Patients with autoimmune disease history or receiving systemic immunosuppression were excluded from the trial. Peripheral blood for TCR sequencing was drawn from every dose cohort at baseline, at cycle 4 day 1 and at cycle 7 day 1. Samples were obtained from an open-label, multicenter, first-in-human phase I dose-escalation trial of ivuxolimab. Adults with locally advanced or metastatic head and neck squamous cell, hepatocellular, melanoma or renal cell carcinoma were enrolled in the trial. Before TCR sequencing, CD4+ and CD8+ T cells were separately sorted from peripheral blood.

Notes on this clone: Its antigen specificity is not known. No clone much larger than this one lies a single base away; base qualities are absent.

For sequencing of the TCRbeta CDR3 region, genomic DNA was extracted from the sorted cells. The immunoSEQ Assay was used to sequence the TCRbeta CDR3 regions. In TCRdb, the immuneACCESS table is reduced to in-frame sequences with V and J assigned. These tables do not hold every clone; where another copy was compared, an unresolved V gene accounts for under half, and the others remain unexplained. Present in this sample are about 19,000 clones, 79% of which were seen just once. In total, the top ten clones hold around 33% of the sample. The chain is assembled from TRBV28 and TRBJ1-5, with the D gene uncertain. The sequence came from an adult with an advanced solid tumor such as melanoma, head and neck, liver or kidney cancer. The material was CD4+ or CD8+ T cells sorted from blood, obtained in a trial of the OX40 agonist ivuxolimab. The CDR3 protein is CASSLHSSKKPQHF. The bases read TGTGCCAGCAGTTTACATTCGTCTAAGAAGCCCCAGCATTTT.